The rows below give T cell receptor beta chains drawn from one sample of a study of OX40 agonist ivuxolimab in advanced cancers. Libraries were prepared by immunoSEQ multiplex PCR; TCRdb keeps only in-frame clonotypes and omits some of them. This sample carries roughly 56,000 clones, around nine tenths of them seen once, and the ten largest clones take more than 0.5%. The source was CD4+ or CD8+ T cells sorted from blood, collected in a trial of the OX40 agonist ivuxolimab. These receptors were obtained from an adult with an advanced solid tumor such as melanoma, head and neck, liver or kidney cancer. Each CDR3 is given with its conserved first and last residue. A D gene is named only where the DNA matches it firmly. Size is omitted from some rows. Given values are once, few, many or a class for expanded clones.

TRBJ2-6 | 15 | NA | NA | TRBV19 | TGTGCCAGTAGCCCTACAGGGATTGGGGCCAACGTCCTGACTTTC | CASSPTGIGANVLTF
TRBJ2-7 | 15 | NA | NA | TRBV5-1 | TGCGCCAGTAGCTTGGCCGGGGAAGCGGTCTACGAGCAGTACTTC | CASSLAGEAVYEQYF
TRBJ2-3 | 18 | NA | TRBD2 | TRBV11-2 | TGTGCCAGCAGCACCCTACGGCCGGCGGCCGGGAGGGTGGGTACGCAGTATTTT | CASSTLRPAAGRVGTQYF
TRBJ2-7 | 16 | NA | TRBD2 | TRBV5-4 | TGTGCCAGCAGCTTGGGGGGGGTAGCGGGACGCTACGAGCAGTACTTC | CASSLGGVAGRYEQYF
TRBJ2-7 | 14 | NA | NA | TRBV5-6 | TGTGCCAGCAGCCGCGGGACAGAGACCTACGAGCAGTACTTC | CASSRGTETYEQYF
TRBJ2-7 | 12 | NA | NA | TRBV6-6 | TGTGCCAGCCAGGGAGTTTCCTACGAGCAGTACTTC | CASQGVSYEQYF
TRBJ2-2 | 14 | NA | NA | TRBV28 | TGTGCCAGCAGTCTGTACTCGAACACCGGGGAGCTGTTTTTT | CASSLYSNTGELFF
TRBJ2-5 | 12 | NA | NA | TRBV6-6 | TGTGCCAGCAGTTACTCCGGTGAGACCCAGTACTTC | CASSYSGETQYF
TRBJ1-1 | 15 | once | NA | TRBV11-2 | TGTGCCAGCAGCTTAGATCCTGGGGGAGGCACTGAAGCTTTCTTT | CASSLDPGGGTEAFF
TRBJ2-7 | 14 | once | NA | TRBV19 | TGTGCCAGTAGTATGAGACAGATTCCCTACGAGCAGTACTTC | CASSMRQIPYEQYF
TRBJ2-3 | 14 | NA | NA | TRBV6-6 | TGTGCCAGCAGTGCGGCCAAGAGCACAGATACGCAGTATTTT | CASSAAKSTDTQYF
TRBJ2-5 | 15 | NA | NA | TRBV5-1 | TGCGCCAGCAGCTCTGACGGGGGATCCGAAGAGACCCAGTACTTC | CASSSDGGSEETQYF
TRBJ2-1 | 15 | NA | NA | TRBV30 | TGTGCCTGGAGTTACATCGGGACACAATACAATGAGCAGTTCTTC | CAWSYIGTQYNEQFF
TRBJ1-1 | 14 | NA | NA | TRBV28 | TGTGCCAGCAGTTTAACTCAGCTTAACACTGAAGCTTTCTTT | CASSLTQLNTEAFF
TRBJ2-3 | 14 | NA | NA | TRBV29-1 | TGCAGCGTCGTAAGTGGGCAGGGCCCAGATACGCAGTATTTT | CSVVSGQGPDTQYF
TRBJ2-5 | 16 | NA | NA | TRBV1 | TGCACCCCCGAAATAAAGAGCGGGAGGGCCCCAGAGACCCAGTACTTC | CTPEIKSGRAPETQYF
TRBJ2-3 | 13 | NA | NA | TRBV6-1 | TGTGCCAGCGGCCCTGAAGGTCCAGATACGCAGTATTTT | CASGPEGPDTQYF
TRBJ2-5 | 11 | NA | NA | TRBV20-1 | TGCAGTGCGAGGGACACCGGGGCCCAGTACTTC | CSARDTGAQYF
TRBJ2-5 | 11 | NA | TRBD1 | TRBV7-9 | TGTGCCAGCAGCTTGGGACAGGGGCCGTACTTC | CASSLGQGPYF
TRBJ1-4 | 16 | NA | NA | TRBV5-1 | TGCGCCAGCAGCCCCCGAACAGGAGGGGGGGGTGAAAAACTGTTTTTT | CASSPRTGGGGEKLFF
TRBJ1-1 | 15 | few | TRBD1 | TRBV6-5 | TGTGCCAGCAGTTCTCTGACAGGGGAAAAGACTGAAGCTTTCTTT | CASSSLTGEKTEAFF
TRBJ1-1 | 15 | NA | TRBD1 | TRBV2 | TGTGCCAGCAGTGGGAGACAGGGCCCAGGACTTGAAGCTTTCTTT | CASSGRQGPGLEAFF
TRBJ2-1 | 17 | NA | TRBD2 | TRBV28 | TGTGCCAGCAGACGCGGGGCTAGCGGGGTCTCCTACAATGAGCAGTTCTTC | CASRRGASGVSYNEQFF
TRBJ1-2 | 15 | NA | NA | TRBV7-2 | TGTGCCAGCAGCTCCCCAGACAGAACTAACTATGGCTACACCTTC | CASSSPDRTNYGYTF
TRBJ2-5 | 12 | NA | NA | TRBV29-1 | TGCAGCGTTGAATCCCAGCGGGTGACCCAGTACTTC | CSVESQRVTQYF
TRBJ2-7 | 15 | NA | NA | TRBV2 | TGTGCCAGCAGTGAAGATCTGGCGACCCCCTACGAGCAGTACTTC | CASSEDLATPYEQYF
TRBJ2-2 | 14 | few | TRBD1 | TRBV6-5 | TGTGCCAGCAGTCGACAGGGTAACACCGGGGAGCTGTTTTTT | CASSRQGNTGELFF
TRBJ1-4 | 13 | NA | NA | TRBV28 | TGTGCCAGCAGTTTTCTCAAGAATGAAAAACTGTTTTTT | CASSFLKNEKLFF
TRBJ1-5 | 16 | few | NA | TRBV19 | TGTGCCAGTAGCGTCGGGGGCGGCATAGGGAGTCAGCCCCAGCATTTT | CASSVGGGIGSQPQHF
TRBJ2-7 | 15 | NA | NA | TRBV14 | TGTGCCAGCAGCCAAGATCACGGACTACTCTACGAGCAGTACTTC | CASSQDHGLLYEQYF
TRBJ2-7 | 16 | NA | NA | TRBV11-2 | TGTGCCAGCAGCTTAGAAGGGACCCCAGGCCCCTACGAGCAGTACTTC | CASSLEGTPGPYEQYF
TRBJ2-7 | 15 | medium-sized | TRBD2 | TRBV28 | TGTGCCAGCCGAGGGTATGATAGGGGACTACGTGAGCAGTACTTC | CASRGYDRGLREQYF
TRBJ2-1 | 15 | NA | NA | TRBV5-4 | TGTGCCAGCAGCTTGGTAGTGGGCCTTTACAATGAGCAGTTCTTC | CASSLVVGLYNEQFF
TRBJ2-7 | 13 | NA | NA | TRBV7-8 | TGTGCCAGCAAATCTACTATCACCTACGAGCAGTACTTC | CASKSTITYEQYF
TRBJ2-5 | 15 | NA | TRBD1 | TRBV5-1 | TGCGCCAGCAGCTTGGGGACAGGGATAGGCGAGACCCAGTACTTC | CASSLGTGIGETQYF
TRBJ1-2 | 14 | NA | NA | TRBV5-6 | TGTGCCAGCAGCTCTCGGGAGTCCCAGTATGGCTACACCTTC | CASSSRESQYGYTF
TRBJ1-4 | 13 | NA | NA | TRBV6-5 | TGTGCCAGCAGCCGCGCGGGGGATGAAAAACTGTTTTTT | CASSRAGDEKLFF
TRBJ2-7 | 14 | few | NA | TRBV7-8 | TGTGCCAGCAGCTTAGATGTGGGGACCTACGAGCAGTACTTC | CASSLDVGTYEQYF
TRBJ2-7 | 13 | once | NA | TRBV10-3 | TGTGCCACCGAGGGGGGCGGGAGTGGAGAGCAGTACTTC | CATEGGGSGEQYF
TRBJ2-5 | 12 | NA | TRBD2 | TRBV29-1 | TGCAGCGCAATAGCGGGAGGGGAGACCCAGTACTTC | CSAIAGGETQYF
TRBJ2-2 | 17 | NA | TRBD2 | TRBV7-6 | TGTGCCAGCAGCTCAAGCGGGGTTAAGGACCTATCCGGGGAGCTGTTTTTT | CASSSSGVKDLSGELFF